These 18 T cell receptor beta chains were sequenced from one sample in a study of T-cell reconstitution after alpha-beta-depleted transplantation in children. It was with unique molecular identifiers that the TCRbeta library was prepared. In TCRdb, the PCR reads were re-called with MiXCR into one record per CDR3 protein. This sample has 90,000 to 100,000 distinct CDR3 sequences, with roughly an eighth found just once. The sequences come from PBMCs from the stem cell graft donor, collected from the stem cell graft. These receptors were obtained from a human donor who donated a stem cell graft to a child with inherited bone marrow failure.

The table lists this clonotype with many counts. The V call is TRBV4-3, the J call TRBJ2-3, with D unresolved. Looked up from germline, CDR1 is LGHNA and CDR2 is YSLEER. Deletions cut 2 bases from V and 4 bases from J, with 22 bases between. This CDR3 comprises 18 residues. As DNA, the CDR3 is TGCGCCAGCAGCCAAAACCCCTCGGCCGGGCCAAACTCAGATACGCAGTATTTT. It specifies CASSQNPSAGPNSDTQYF.

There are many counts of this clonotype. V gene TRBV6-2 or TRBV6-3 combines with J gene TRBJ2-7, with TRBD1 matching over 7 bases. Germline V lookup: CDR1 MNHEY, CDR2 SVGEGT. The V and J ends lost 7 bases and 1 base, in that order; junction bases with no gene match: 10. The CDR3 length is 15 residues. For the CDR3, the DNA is TGTGCCAGCAACCGAGGGGGCGCGACTTCCTACGAGCAGTACTTC. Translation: CASNRGGATSYEQYF.

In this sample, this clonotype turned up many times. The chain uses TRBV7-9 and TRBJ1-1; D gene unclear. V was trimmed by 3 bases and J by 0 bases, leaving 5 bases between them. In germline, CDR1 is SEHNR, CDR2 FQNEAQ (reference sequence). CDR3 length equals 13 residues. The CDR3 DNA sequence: TGTGCCAGCAGCTTTGACATGAACACTGAAGCTTTCTTT. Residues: CASSFDMNTEAFF. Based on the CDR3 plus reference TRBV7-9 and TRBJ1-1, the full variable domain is DTGVSQNPRHKITKRGQNVTFRCDPISEHNRLYWYRQTLGQGPEFLTYFQNEAQLEKSRLLSDRFSAERPKGSFSTLEIQRTEQGDSAMYLCASSFDMNTEAFFGQGTRLTVV.

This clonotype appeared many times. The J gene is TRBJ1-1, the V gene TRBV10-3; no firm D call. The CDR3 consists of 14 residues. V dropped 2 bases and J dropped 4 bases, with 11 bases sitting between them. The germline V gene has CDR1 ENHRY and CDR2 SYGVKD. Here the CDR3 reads CAISEPTVATEAFF. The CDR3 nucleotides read TGTGCCATCAGTGAGCCGACGGTGGCCACTGAAGCTTTCTTT.

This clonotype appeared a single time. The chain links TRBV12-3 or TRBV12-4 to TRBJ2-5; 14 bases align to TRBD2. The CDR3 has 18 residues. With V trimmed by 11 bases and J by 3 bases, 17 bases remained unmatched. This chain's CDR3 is CAFSLRLAGGPFEETQYF. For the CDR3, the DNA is TGTGCCTTCAGTCTTAGACTAGCGGGGGGGCCATTTGAAGAGACCCAGTACTTC.

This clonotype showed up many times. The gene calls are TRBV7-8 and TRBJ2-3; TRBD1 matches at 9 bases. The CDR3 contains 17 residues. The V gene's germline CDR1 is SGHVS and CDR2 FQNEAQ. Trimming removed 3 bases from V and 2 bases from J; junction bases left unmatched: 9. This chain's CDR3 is CASSLTAGTGFTDTQYF. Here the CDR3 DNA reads TGTGCCAGCAGCTTGACCGCAGGGACAGGGTTCACAGATACGCAGTATTTT.

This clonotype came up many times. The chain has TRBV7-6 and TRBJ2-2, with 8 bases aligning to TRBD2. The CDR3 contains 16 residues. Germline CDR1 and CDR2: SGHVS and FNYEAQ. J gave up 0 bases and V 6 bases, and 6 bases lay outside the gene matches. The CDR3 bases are TGTGCCAGCAGTCAAGAACTAGCGGCGAACACCGGGGAGCTGTTTTTT. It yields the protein CASSQELAANTGELFF. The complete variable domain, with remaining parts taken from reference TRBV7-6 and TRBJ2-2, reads GAGVSQSPRYKVTKRGQDVALRCDPISGHVSLYWYRQALGQGPEFLTYFNYEAQQDKSGLPNDRFSAERPEGSISTLTIQRTEQRDSAMYRCASSQELAANTGELFFGEGSRLTVL.

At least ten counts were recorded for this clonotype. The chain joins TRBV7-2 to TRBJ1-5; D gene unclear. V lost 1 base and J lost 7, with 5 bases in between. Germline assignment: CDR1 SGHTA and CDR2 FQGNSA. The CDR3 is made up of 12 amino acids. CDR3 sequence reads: CASSLGEQPQHF. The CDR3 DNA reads TGTGCCAGCAGCTTAGGGGAGCAGCCCCAGCATTTT.

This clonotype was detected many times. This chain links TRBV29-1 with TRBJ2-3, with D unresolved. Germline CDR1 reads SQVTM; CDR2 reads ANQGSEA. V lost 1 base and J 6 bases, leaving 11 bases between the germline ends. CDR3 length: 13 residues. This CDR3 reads CSVEANGPDTQYF. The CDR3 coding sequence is TGCAGCGTTGAAGCTAACGGCCCGGATACGCAGTATTTT.

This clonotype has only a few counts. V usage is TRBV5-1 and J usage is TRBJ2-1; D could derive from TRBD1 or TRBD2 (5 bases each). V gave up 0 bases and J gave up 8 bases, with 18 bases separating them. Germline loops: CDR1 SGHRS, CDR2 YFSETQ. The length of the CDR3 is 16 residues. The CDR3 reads CASSLAQTRDGDEQFF. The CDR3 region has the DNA TGCGCCAGCAGCTTGGCCCAAACCCGGGACGGCGATGAGCAGTTCTTC. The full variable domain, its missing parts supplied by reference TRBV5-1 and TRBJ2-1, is KAGVTQTPRYLIKTRGQQVTLSCSPISGHRSVSWYQQTPGQGLQFLFEYFSETQRNKGNFPGRFSGRQFSNSRSEMNVSTLELGDSALYLCASSLAQTRDGDEQFFGPGTRLTVL.

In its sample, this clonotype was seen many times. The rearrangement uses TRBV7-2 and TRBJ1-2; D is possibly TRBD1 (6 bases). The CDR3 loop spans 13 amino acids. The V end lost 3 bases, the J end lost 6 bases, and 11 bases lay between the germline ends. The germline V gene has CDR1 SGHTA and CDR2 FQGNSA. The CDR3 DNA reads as TGTGCCAGCAGCTTCGACAAGGGGGATGGCTACACCTTC. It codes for CASSFDKGDGYTF.

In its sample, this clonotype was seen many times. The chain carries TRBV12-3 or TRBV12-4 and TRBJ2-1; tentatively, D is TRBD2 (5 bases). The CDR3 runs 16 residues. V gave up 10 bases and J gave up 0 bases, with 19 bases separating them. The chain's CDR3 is CATHKSGSSSYNEQFF. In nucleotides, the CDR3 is TGTGCCACCCATAAGAGCGGTAGCAGCTCCTACAATGAGCAGTTCTTC.

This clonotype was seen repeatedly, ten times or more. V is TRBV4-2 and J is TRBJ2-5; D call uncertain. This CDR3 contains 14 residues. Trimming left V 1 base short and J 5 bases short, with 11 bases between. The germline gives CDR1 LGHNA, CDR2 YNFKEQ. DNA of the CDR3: TGTGCCAGCAGCCAAGGGGCGGAACGGGAGACCCAGTACTTC. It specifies CASSQGAERETQYF.

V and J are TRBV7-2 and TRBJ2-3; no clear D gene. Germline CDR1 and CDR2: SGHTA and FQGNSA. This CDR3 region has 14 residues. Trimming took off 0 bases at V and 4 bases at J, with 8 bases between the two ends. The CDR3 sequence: CASSLAPRSDTQYF. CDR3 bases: TGTGCCAGCAGCTTAGCACCGAGGTCAGATACGCAGTATTTT.

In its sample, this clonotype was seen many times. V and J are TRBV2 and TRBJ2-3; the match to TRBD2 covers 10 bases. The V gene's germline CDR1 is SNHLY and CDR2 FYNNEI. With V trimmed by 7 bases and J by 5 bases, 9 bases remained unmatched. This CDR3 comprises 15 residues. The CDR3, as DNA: TGTGCCAGCATGGACCTAGCGGGAGAAAAAGATACGCAGTATTTT. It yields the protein CASMDLAGEKDTQYF.

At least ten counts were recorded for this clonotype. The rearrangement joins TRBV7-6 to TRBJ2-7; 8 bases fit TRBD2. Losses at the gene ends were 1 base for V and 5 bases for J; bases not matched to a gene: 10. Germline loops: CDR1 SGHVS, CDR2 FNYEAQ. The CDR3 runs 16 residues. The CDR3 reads CASSLGGGRPFDEQYF. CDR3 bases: TGTGCCAGCAGCTTAGGGGGCGGGAGGCCGTTCGACGAGCAGTACTTC.

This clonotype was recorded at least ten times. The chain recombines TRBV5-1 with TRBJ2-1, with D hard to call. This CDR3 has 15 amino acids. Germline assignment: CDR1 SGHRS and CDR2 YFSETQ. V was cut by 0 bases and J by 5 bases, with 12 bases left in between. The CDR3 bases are TGCGCCAGCAGCTTGGGGGTTGGGCCGAACAATGAGCAGTTCTTC. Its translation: CASSLGVGPNNEQFF. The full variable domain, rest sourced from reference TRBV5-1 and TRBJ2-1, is KAGVTQTPRYLIKTRGQQVTLSCSPISGHRSVSWYQQTPGQGLQFLFEYFSETQRNKGNFPGRFSGRQFSNSRSEMNVSTLELGDSALYLCASSLGVGPNNEQFFGPGTRLTVL.

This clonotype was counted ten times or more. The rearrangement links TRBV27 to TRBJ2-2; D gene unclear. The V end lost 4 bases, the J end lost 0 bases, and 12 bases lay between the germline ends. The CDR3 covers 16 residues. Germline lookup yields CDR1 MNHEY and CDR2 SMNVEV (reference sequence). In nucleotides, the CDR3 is TGTGCCAGCAGTTCCCGGTGGCGTGCGAACACCGGGGAGCTGTTTTTT. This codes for CASSSRWRANTGELFF.